This passage covers 19 T cell receptor beta chains from one sample sequenced in a study of post-analysis software for immune sequencing data. Study findings and constraints: Included in a set of about 5 TRBV segments more frequent in patients than controls were TRBV5-6, TRBV5-1 and TRBV20-1.

For these TCRs, the target antigens are not known. Each TCR beta cDNA library carried unique molecular identifiers. TCRdb used MiXCR to reprocess the PCR reads, holding one entry per CDR3 protein. The profile shows approximately 690,000 distinct CDR3 sequences, roughly three fifths of them singletons. The specimen was blood. The origin of the receptors is a girl aged 2 to 10 with multiple sclerosis.

The V gene is TRBV29-1, the J gene TRBJ1-2; a possible D gene is TRBD1 (5 bases). The CDR3 contains 14 residues. The V gene's germline CDR1 is SQVTM and CDR2 ANQGSEA. V lost 4 bases, J lost 5 bases, and 17 bases lay in between. CDR3 nucleotide sequence: TGCAGCGTTGGTCCGGCACAGGACTCGTATGGCTACACCTTC. Residues: CSVGPAQDSYGYTF.

CDR3 bases: TGTGCCAGCACCAAGGGCGTAGCGGGGGGTCATGAGCAGTTCTTC. Its protein product is CASTKGVAGGHEQFF. The genes are TRBV6-5 and TRBJ2-1; 10 bases line up with TRBD2. There are 15 residues in the CDR3. V was pared by 7 bases and J by 8 bases, with 11 bases of the junction left unmatched. Germline CDR1 reads MNHEY; CDR2 reads SVGAGI.

This clonotype was observed a few times. The V call is TRBV7-7, the J call TRBJ2-7; 8 bases agree with TRBD1. The DNA matches TRBJ2-5 better at its end, which makes the J call doubtful. The CDR3 is 15 amino acids. Germline lookup yields CDR1 SSHAT and CDR2 FNYEAQ (reference sequence). As DNA, the CDR3 is TGTGCCAGCAGCCCCTCAGGGACAGGAGGGGAGACCCAGTACTTC. Protein: CASSPSGTGGETQYF.

The chain combines TRBV12-3 or TRBV12-4 with TRBJ2-1, with a weak D call TRBD2 (5 bases). The V end was cut by 7 bases, the J end by 9 bases, with 19 bases between. The CDR3 runs 14 residues. CDR3 sequence reads: CASTLHGGLGEQFF. In nucleotides, the CDR3 is TGTGCCAGCACCCTCCACGGCGGGCTCGGTGAGCAGTTCTTC.

The chain combines TRBV5-1 with TRBJ2-1; no clear D gene. V was pared by 4 bases and J by 6 bases, with 23 bases between. This CDR3 contains 17 residues. Per the germline V gene, CDR1 is SGHRS and CDR2 is YFSETQ. CDR3: CASSPQSWEPSRNEQFF. The CDR3, as DNA: TGCGCCAGCAGCCCACAGTCGTGGGAACCCTCTCGCAATGAGCAGTTCTTC.

The chain joins TRBV29-1 to TRBJ2-4; 8 bases fit TRBD1. The CDR3 is made up of 15 amino acids. In germline, CDR1 is SQVTM, CDR2 ANQGSEA. V shed 5 bases, J shed 5 bases, and the junction held 11 bases outside the gene matches. For the CDR3, the DNA is TGCAGCGTTTCCTTCAGGGGGCTGGAACAAAACATTCAGTACTTC. Translation gives CSVSFRGLEQNIQYF. Supplemented by reference TRBV29-1 and TRBJ2-4, the full variable domain reads SAVISQKPSRDICQRGTSLTIQCQVDSQVTMMFWYRQQPGQSLTLIATANQGSEATYESGFVIDKFPISRPNLTFSTLTVSNMSPEDSSIYLCSVSFRGLEQNIQYFGAGTRLSVL.

This chain joins TRBV12-3 or TRBV12-4 and TRBJ1-2; D remains ambiguous. This CDR3 is 12 amino acids long. The V and J ends lost 6 bases and 5 bases respectively, with 10 bases between them. This CDR3 reads CASSQGPYGYTF. In DNA form, the CDR3 reads TGTGCCAGCAGCCAAGGACCGTATGGCTACACCTTC.

About this clonotype itself: The junction shows a germline mismatch at one end, possibly a read error. The rearrangement joins TRBV20-1 to TRBJ2-1; D remains ambiguous. Germline CDR1 reads DFQATT; CDR2 reads SNEGSKA (reference sequence). The CDR3 has 14 residues. DNA for the CDR3: TGCAATGCTAGGGCCACCCTCTCCTACAATGAGCAGTTCTTC. As protein: CNARATLSYNEQFF.

The chain joins TRBV20-1 to TRBJ2-1, with D unresolved. V gave up 5 bases and J gave up 4 bases, with 6 bases separating them. The V gene's germline CDR1 is DFQATT and CDR2 SNEGSKA (reference sequence). CDR3 length: 11 residues. The CDR3 DNA reads as TGCAGTGCTTATCGTTACAATGAGCAGTTCTTC. This gives the protein CSAYRYNEQFF.

The table lists this clonotype with a few counts. V is TRBV5-1 and J is TRBJ1-2, with D tentatively TRBD1 (6 bases). This CDR3 region has 17 residues. Looked up from germline, CDR1 is SGHRS and CDR2 is YFSETQ. V lost 4 bases and J 4 bases, leaving 23 bases between the germline ends. CDR3 sequence: CASSPTTPGGRSYGYTF. The CDR3 DNA reads as TGCGCCAGCAGCCCAACCACGCCCGGGGGGCGCAGCTATGGCTACACCTTC.

The V and J genes are TRBV12-3 or TRBV12-4 and TRBJ1-5, with a weak D call TRBD1 (5 bases). V lost 6 bases and J 0 bases, leaving 9 bases between the germline ends. The CDR3 has 14 residues. Here the CDR3 reads CASRPGTSNQPQHF. The CDR3 coding sequence is TGTGCCAGCAGGCCAGGGACTAGCAATCAGCCCCAGCATTTT.

Only one count was recorded for this clonotype. The genes are TRBV5-1 and TRBJ2-5; the match to TRBD1 covers 9 bases. Germline-derived CDR1 and CDR2 are SGHRS and YFSETQ. With 1 base clipped from V and 1 base from J, the junction kept 2 bases outside the gene matches. The CDR3 is made up of 15 amino acids. CDR3 protein: CASSLRQGVQETQYF. In DNA, the CDR3 is TGCGCCAGCAGCTTGAGACAGGGGGTCCAAGAGACCCAGTACTTC.

This clonotype has more than one count but fewer than ten. The DNA for the CDR3 is TGCAGCGGGACAGCGTGGATTTCCTACGAGCAGTACTTC. This sequence encodes CSGTAWISYEQYF. J is TRBJ2-7 and V is TRBV29-1, with D tentatively TRBD1 (6 bases). Germline CDR1 is SQVTM and CDR2 is ANQGSEA. The V end lost 7 bases, the J end lost 1 base, and 14 bases lay between the germline ends. The CDR3 totals 13 residues.

The chain couples TRBV20-1 to TRBJ1-5, with D possibly being TRBD1 (6 bases). The CDR3 runs 15 residues. The germline CDR1 and CDR2 sequences are DFQATT and SNEGSKA (reference sequence). The V end was cut by 5 bases, the J end by 1 base, with 15 bases between. The DNA for the CDR3 is TGCAGTGCTCGAGCCGGGGGGGCGAGCAATCAGCCCCAGCATTTT. Protein: CSARAGGASNQPQHF.

This clonotype appeared a few times. CDR3 protein: CASSLQGPSEAFF. The CDR3 nucleotides read TGTGCCAGCAGTTTACAAGGGCCGAGTGAAGCTTTCTTT. This chain joins TRBV12-3 or TRBV12-4 and TRBJ1-1; D is uncertain. The CDR3 sequence is 13 residues long. Trimming removed 2 bases from V and 7 bases from J, with 11 bases in between.

The rearrangement uses TRBV5-1 and TRBJ2-3; D might be TRBD1 or TRBD2, each matching 5 bases. The CDR3 runs to 15 residues. Deletions cut 7 bases from V and 3 bases from J, with 18 bases between. Germline lookup yields CDR1 SGHRS and CDR2 YFSETQ. CDR3 loop: CASSRDAGTTDTQYF. The CDR3 DNA reads as TGCGCCAGCTCCCGGGACGCAGGGACGACAGATACGCAGTATTTT.

J is TRBJ2-5 and V is TRBV5-1; the match to TRBD2 covers 9 bases. The germline V gene has CDR1 SGHRS and CDR2 YFSETQ. The CDR3 extends over 15 amino acids. With 3 bases clipped from V and 1 base from J, the junction kept 4 bases outside the gene matches. The CDR3 coding sequence is TGCGCCAGCAGCTGGAGCGGGAGGAGCCAAGAGACCCAGTACTTC. It yields the protein CASSWSGRSQETQYF.

J is TRBJ1-5 and V is TRBV6-2 or TRBV6-3; D gene uncertain. Trimming stripped 10 bases from V and 5 bases from J, with 12 bases between. CDR1 is MNHEY and CDR2 is SVGEGT in the germline V gene. The CDR3 extends over 12 amino acids. This chain's CDR3 is CAISEEDQPQHF. CDR3 bases: TGTGCCATTTCAGAGGAGGATCAGCCCCAGCATTTT.

V usage is TRBV7-8 and J usage is TRBJ2-5, with D perhaps matching TRBD2 (7 bases). The J call is in doubt because the DNA end fits TRBJ2-7 better. Germline V gene sequence: CDR1 SGHVS, CDR2 FQNEAQ. This CDR3 spans 14 amino acids. CDR3 sequence reads: CASSPRGGGVEQYF. In DNA, the CDR3 is TGTGCCAGCAGCCCCAGAGGAGGGGGGGTCGAGCAGTACTTC.